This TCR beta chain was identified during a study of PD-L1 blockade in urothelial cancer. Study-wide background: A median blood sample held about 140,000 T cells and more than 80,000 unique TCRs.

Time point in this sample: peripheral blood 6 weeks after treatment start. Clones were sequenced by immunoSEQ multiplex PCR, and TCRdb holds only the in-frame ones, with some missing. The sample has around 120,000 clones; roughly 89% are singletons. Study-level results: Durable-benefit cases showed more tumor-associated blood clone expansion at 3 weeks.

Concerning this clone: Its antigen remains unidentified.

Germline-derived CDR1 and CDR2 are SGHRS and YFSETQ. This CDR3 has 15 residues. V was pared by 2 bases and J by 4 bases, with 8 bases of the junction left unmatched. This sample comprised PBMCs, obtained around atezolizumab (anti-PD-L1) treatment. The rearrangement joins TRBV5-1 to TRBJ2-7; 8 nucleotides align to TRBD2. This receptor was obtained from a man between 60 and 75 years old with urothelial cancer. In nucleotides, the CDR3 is TGCGCCAGCAGCTTTAACGGGAGGGGGAAGTACGAGCAGTACTTC. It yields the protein CASSFNGRGKYEQYF.